This T cell receptor (beta chain) was recorded in a study of glioma-infiltrating T cells (dated by TCRdb to about 2016). With respect to the entire study: The study sequenced TCR alpha- and beta-chain repertoires from glioma tissue, from non-neoplastic brain tissue and from matched peripheral blood mononuclear cells. The paired cohort comprised three low-grade glioma patients, eight or nine primary glioblastoma patients and three non-glioma patients contributing non-neoplastic brain tissue. To gauge divergence between tissue and blood T-cell populations, every tissue-infiltrating repertoire was compared against the peripheral blood repertoire from the same patient. The paper's findings and limits, for the study overall: Only a very small number of CDR3 sequences turned up in both tissue and blood, a result put down to high CDR3 diversity combined with limited sampling. Small numbers underpinned the group comparisons: 7 to 9 glioblastoma patients, three low-grade glioma patients and three non-neoplastic patients. VJ-independent divergence between tissue and blood was found to be below expectation in non-neoplastic patients but above expectation in all gliomas, particularly low-grade gliomas.

Concerning this clonotype: Its antigen is unknown. Base qualities are not recorded, but no much larger clone differs from it by a single base.

TCR alpha and beta CDR3 regions were amplified with the iRepertoire nested amplicon-rescue multiplex PCR (arm-PCR) platform from RNA. One-step reverse transcription and amplification used roughly 95-400 ng of tissue mRNA or PBMC total RNA as input. Following bead purification, Illumina adapters were added through a secondary multiplex PCR, and the libraries were then gel-purified between 200 and 400 bp. The libraries contained internal 6-nucleotide barcodes that were used for demultiplexing. Sequencing of the libraries was done on an Illumina MiSeq using 2x220 or 2x250 nucleotide paired-end reads. Turning to the authors' computational methods: Paired reads were merged using FLASH 1.2.11 and were aligned to the GRCh37 human genome using BWA-MEM, after which TRA and TRB reads were extracted. For V and J assignment, an IMGT-derived reference of cassette sequences and CDR3 motifs that included pseudogenes was used. Reads were translated in three frames, and productive CDR3s were defined as those with a C...FGXG motif and no stop codons. Unique combinations of V-J cassette pair and CDR3 amino acid sequence were defined as clonotypes. Filtering of reads was based on Hamming distance, with the threshold set by the sequence error rate of each sample in mapped regions. TCRdb cleaned the public reads at Q25 with fastp, built clones with MiXCR and kept in-frame beta chains. Identical CDR3 proteins give one entry, which carries the most common genes and DNA. The V and J calls were determined by TCRdb, not by the authors. Here the sample has tens of thousands of distinct CDR3 sequences; roughly 40% occur a single time. Together, the top ten hold around two fifths of the sample.

CDR1 and CDR2 (SEHNR, FQNEAQ) derive from the germline V gene (reference sequence). The CDR3 goes from the cysteine to the phenylalanine over 18 residues. Only CDR3 DNA is held: 54 bases, read in frame from base 1. The junction shows trimming of 0 bases on V and 4 bases on J, plus 19 bases between the germline ends. The sequence was collected from a human donor with low-grade glioma or glioblastoma, undergoing nonglioma brain surgery, or in good health (not recorded which). Specimen: glioma tissue, nonneoplastic brain tissue, or PBMCs (not recorded which). The V and J genes are TRBV7-9 and TRBJ2-1; the D region possibly corresponds to TRBD2 (6 bases align). The CDR3 protein is CASSLANSQEGGYNEQFF. The DNA sequence reads TGTGCCAGCAGCTTAGCGAACAGCCAAGAGGGAGGATACAATGAGCAGTTCTTC.